The source of this TCR beta chain is a study of post-analysis software for immune sequencing data (dated by TCRdb to 2015 to 2017). In terms of the full investigation: The recorded disease courses included relapsing-remitting, secondary progressive and progressive-relapsing multiple sclerosis, and some patients had no subtype annotation. The patient repertoires were set against eleven to twelve previously published healthy control repertoires from donors whose ages ranged from about 6 to 27 years. A subset of samples was prepared in parallel using single-end sample barcoding, then pooled and co-amplified after Illumina adapter ligation. Broader findings and caveats from the paper: Direct clustering with F measure revealed strong co-clustering of samples prepared in the same batch, which led to a batch-effect correction. Several TRBV segments, including TRBV5-6, TRBV5-1 and TRBV20-1, were significantly more frequent in patients than controls. Normalized Chao1 diversity was significantly lower in multiple sclerosis patients than controls, suggesting substantial peripheral T-cell clonal expansion. The multiple sclerosis patient group was slightly younger than the control group.

Remarks on this clonotype: What this receptor recognizes is not known. No quality values exist for individual bases; no much larger clone is one base distant.

CDR1 and CDR2 are read off the germline V gene (reference sequence) as MNHEY and SMNVEV. Reading from cysteine to phenylalanine, the CDR3 counts 14 amino acids. CDR3 DNA is the only sequence kept; it has 42 bases, read in frame from the first base. The library came from PCR. The data were produced on an Illumina HiSeq 2500. Unique molecular identifiers were incorporated into TCR beta cDNA libraries to reduce PCR and sequencing biases. Approximately 500,000 cDNA molecules were obtained for every 1 to 10 million input T cells, so each molecule roughly corresponded to one T cell. The patient libraries were prepared and sequenced using the same protocol as the earlier healthy control dataset. Within a given batch, samples were prepared together, multiplexed and sequenced on the same HiSeq lane. Per the original workflow: Raw barcoded reads were processed with MIGEC, discarding single-read molecular identifier groups before consensus assembly and CDR3 extraction. Clonotype tables were post-analysed with VDJtools, normalizing diversity by down-sampling all datasets to the smallest sample size. In repertoire overlap clustering, CDR3 amino acid sequences, but not nucleotide sequences, were matched to correct batch-related cross-sample contamination. TCRdb applied fastp at Q25 and MiXCR to the public reads, then kept only in-frame beta chains. Every distinct CDR3 protein forms one entry, paired with its most common genes and DNA. The authors' filters were not applied to this entry. The sample records about 820,000 distinct CDR3 sequences, under 70% of which are singletons. The ten largest clonotypes hold about 4.8% of the sample.

To demonstrate the VDJtools post-analysis software, the study profiled TCR beta repertoires from the peripheral blood of under 15 young patients with multiple sclerosis. The patients with multiple sclerosis were children and adolescents between roughly 6 and 15 years of age. This chain is built from TRBV27 and TRBJ2-5, with TRBD2 identical over 7 junction bases. The last part of the DNA fits TRBJ2-7 better; the J call may be wrong. The clonotype originates from a girl aged 5-17 years with multiple sclerosis. Sequencing was performed on blood. The nucleotide sequence reads TGTGCCAGCGCCAGATTGGGGGGGGACCACGAGCAGTACTTC. It translates as CASARLGGDHEQYF.